Each of the 21 T cell receptor beta chains below was sequenced from the same sample in a study of shared clonotypes between healthy human individuals. Libraries were prepared by immunoSEQ multiplex PCR; TCRdb keeps only in-frame clonotypes and omits some of them. This table holds about 1.1 million clones, 60% to 85% found once. Material: memory CD4+ T cells from PBMCs. Indicated subset: CD45RA-negative fraction. The receptor set was obtained from a man between 18 and 35 years old in good health. Some clones in this sample may be carry-over from other donors' samples.

The CDR3 loop is CASSPSETGNTGELFF. The CDR3 nucleotides are TGTGCCAGCTCACCGTCGGAGACAGGGAACACCGGGGAGCTGTTTTTT. This rearrangement joins TRBV18 to TRBJ2-2; possibly TRBD1 for D (6 bases). The germline gives CDR1 KGHSH, CDR2 LQKENI. The CDR3 runs to 16 residues. The germline V and J ends were trimmed by 3 bases and 1 base, with 12 bases remaining between them.

The chain's CDR3 is CASSQDGANTNYGYTF. DNA of the CDR3: TGTGCCAGCAGCCAAGATGGGGCAAATACTAACTATGGCTACACCTTC. The gene calls are TRBV4-2 and TRBJ1-2; possible D gene TRBD1, 5 bases. The length of the CDR3 is 16 residues. Germline values: CDR1 LGHNA, CDR2 YNFKEQ. V was cut by 0 bases and J by 0 bases, with 11 bases left in between.

The chain has TRBV7-9 and TRBJ2-2; 8 nucleotides line up with TRBD2. Germline CDR1 is SEHNR and CDR2 is FQNEAQ (reference sequence). J gave up 6 bases and V 4 bases, and 10 bases lay outside the gene matches. The CDR3 covers 16 residues. The CDR3 DNA is TGTGCCAGCAGCTCCCCCGGGGGGGGCCAGGCCGGGGAGCTGTTTTTT. As protein: CASSSPGGGQAGELFF.

The chain recombines TRBV25-1 with TRBJ2-5; 7 positions agree with TRBD2. Germline trimming cut 4 bases from V and 5 bases from J; bases unmatched to any gene: 10. Per germline, CDR1 MGHDK and CDR2 SYGVNS. The CDR3 spans 15 residues. The CDR3 region is CASSAGRGEGETQYF. DNA of the CDR3: TGTGCCAGCAGTGCGGGTAGAGGGGAGGGCGAGACCCAGTACTTC.

This chain connects TRBV29-1 to TRBJ2-7; either TRBD1 or TRBD2 may fit D (5 bases each). Germline V gene sequence: CDR1 SQVTM, CDR2 ANQGSEA. V was pared by 2 bases and J by 7 bases, with 18 bases between. This CDR3 contains 14 residues. The CDR3 is CSVERTTGSREQYF. CDR3 nucleotide sequence: TGCAGCGTTGAACGGACAACTGGGAGTAGAGAGCAGTACTTC.

There are a few counts of this clone. The CDR3 DNA sequence: TGCGCCAGCAGTCAGGAGGCGGCCCACGAGCAGTACTTC. This translates into CASSQEAAHEQYF. V is TRBV23-1 and J is TRBJ2-7, with a weak D call TRBD2 (5 bases). TRBV23-1 is treated as an ORF (open reading frame) with a function not yet certain. Trimming shortened V by 3 bases and J by 5 bases, and 11 bases separated the two germline ends. The CDR3 has 13 residues.

This clone has ten or more counts. CDR3 region: CASSRVRTGANEQFF. In DNA, the CDR3 is TGTGCCAGCTCTCGGGTCCGGACAGGGGCCAATGAGCAGTTCTTC. The chain is built from TRBV18 and TRBJ2-1, with 9 bases matching TRBD1. The CDR3 is 15 residues long. Germline V gene data show CDR1 as KGHSH and CDR2 as LQKENI. J was trimmed by 6 bases and V by 6 bases; bases with no gene match: 9.

This chain uses TRBV27 with TRBJ2-3; 8 bases map to TRBD2. The CDR3 loop spans 19 amino acids. The ends lost 7 bases at V and 1 base at J; junction bases unmatched: 19. Germline loops: CDR1 MNHEY, CDR2 SMNVEV (reference sequence). DNA for the CDR3: TGTGCCAGCACCTTACTAGCGGACTCTTTCAGGGTGGGCACAGATACGCAGTATTTT. Its translation is CASTLLADSFRVGTDTQYF.

This chain uses TRBV29-1 with TRBJ1-2, with D perhaps matching TRBD1 (5 bases). The V gene lost 1 base and the J gene lost 8 bases, with 17 bases spanning the gap. CDR1 is SQVTM, CDR2 ANQGSEA, per germline. This CDR3 spans 14 amino acids. The CDR3 region has the DNA TGCAGCGTTGAAGTGGTCCAGGGAATGGGGGGCTACACCTTC. Translation gives CSVEVVQGMGGYTF.

The chain combines TRBV5-8 with TRBJ1-5; D gene ambiguous. The ends were cut back, 0 bases at V and 1 base at J, with 8 bases in the middle. Germline CDR1 and CDR2: SGHTS and YDEGEE. The CDR3 covers 15 residues. CDR3 in DNA: TGTGCCAGCAGCTTGGGGGTGGTGAGCAATCAGCCCCAGCATTTT. It is translated as CASSLGVVSNQPQHF.

V usage is TRBV4-1 and J usage is TRBJ2-2; D ambiguous. The ends were cut back, 0 bases at V and 3 bases at J, with 14 bases in the middle. Germline V lookup: CDR1 MGHRA, CDR2 YSYEKL. This CDR3 is 17 amino acids long. As DNA, the CDR3 is TGCGCCAGCAGCCAAGATCGGCTAGTAGGCGACACCGGGGAGCTGTTTTTT. It is translated as CASSQDRLVGDTGELFF.

DNA of the CDR3: TGTGCCAGCAGCCGACAGGGTGGCTACACCTTC. Its translation: CASSRQGGYTF. This chain links TRBV7-2 with TRBJ1-2; the match to TRBD1 covers 7 bases. J gave up 7 bases and V 5 bases, and 1 base lay outside the gene matches. Germline lookup yields CDR1 SGHTA and CDR2 FQGNSA. CDR3 length equals 11 residues.

The CDR3 coding sequence is TGCGCCAGCAGCTTTCCGGAATCTAACACCCCACTCCAAGAGACCCAGTACTTC. Amino acid sequence: CASSFPESNTPLQETQYF. This rearrangement joins TRBV5-1 to TRBJ2-5; D ambiguous. Germline values: CDR1 SGHRS, CDR2 YFSETQ. The CDR3 is 18 amino acids. V was clipped by 2 bases and J by 1 base, with 21 bases between them.

The rearrangement joins TRBV5-4 to TRBJ1-5; tentative D call: TRBD1 (6 bases). The CDR3 sequence is 13 residues long. V was clipped by 7 bases and J by 8 bases, with 16 bases between them. CDR1 and CDR2 (germline): SGHNT, YYREEE (reference sequence). In DNA form, the CDR3 reads TGTGCCAGCGGCCGTGGGGGGGGCGAGCCCCAGCATTTT. It encodes CASGRGGGEPQHF.

The genes are TRBV6-1 and TRBJ2-5, with D perhaps given as TRBD1 or TRBD2 (5 bases each). The length of the CDR3 is 14 residues. Germline V gives CDR1 MNHNS, CDR2 SASEGT. The V end was cut by 3 bases, the J end by 4 bases, with 12 bases between. CDR3 amino acids: CASSEGPTVETQYF. In DNA form, the CDR3 reads TGTGCCAGCAGTGAGGGACCGACCGTAGAGACCCAGTACTTC.

This clone was counted a few times. The chain has TRBV2 and TRBJ1-1; D not resolved. From germline, CDR1 is SNHLY and CDR2 FYNNEI. This CDR3 has 13 amino acids. V was pared by 8 bases and J by 1 base, with 11 bases between. Here the CDR3 reads CASRREKNTEAFF. For the CDR3, the DNA is TGTGCCAGCCGACGGGAGAAGAACACTGAAGCTTTCTTT.

The sample holds a few counts of this clone. This chain joins TRBV28 and TRBJ1-5; the D is unclear. Germline CDR1 reads MDHEN; CDR2 reads SYDVKM. V was cut by 7 bases and J by 4 bases, with 17 bases left in between. The CDR3 runs to 15 residues. CDR3 residues: CASIPPPVGNQPQHF. The CDR3 region has the DNA TGTGCCAGCATCCCCCCCCCGGTAGGAAATCAGCCCCAGCATTTT.

The chain carries TRBV29-1 and TRBJ2-3, with TRBD2 matching over 9 bases. This CDR3 region has 17 residues. The V and J ends lost 5 bases and 0 bases, in that order; junction bases with no gene match: 12. Germline V gene sequence: CDR1 SQVTM, CDR2 ANQGSEA. CDR3 region: CSVQNYRLAESTDTQYF. CDR3 sequence (DNA): TGCAGCGTTCAAAACTACAGACTAGCGGAAAGCACAGATACGCAGTATTTT.

This rearrangement joins TRBV7-8 to TRBJ2-7, with 12 nucleotides matching TRBD2. Losses at the gene ends were 5 bases for V and 3 bases for J; bases not matched to a gene: 5. CDR3 length: 15 residues. CDR1 and CDR2 (germline): SGHVS, FQNEAQ. CDR3 amino acids: CASSLQTSGGYEQYF. The CDR3, as DNA: TGTGCCAGCAGCCTGCAGACTAGCGGGGGCTACGAGCAGTACTTC.

This chain joins TRBV5-4 and TRBJ2-3, with 9 nucleotides matching TRBD1. Germline trimming cut 1 base from V and 5 bases from J; bases unmatched to any gene: 5. The CDR3 length is 15 residues. Germline lookup yields CDR1 SGHNT and CDR2 YYREEE (reference sequence). In DNA, the CDR3 is TGTGCCAGCAGCTTGAGGAGACAGGGGGTAGATACGCAGTATTTT. This codes for CASSLRRQGVDTQYF.

In DNA form, the CDR3 reads TGTGCCAGCAGGAAGACTAGCGGGAGGGCAGATACGCAGTATTTT. It codes for CASRKTSGRADTQYF. The rearrangement uses TRBV19 and TRBJ2-3, with 14 bases matching TRBD2. The trim removed 9 bases at V and 4 bases at J, leaving 6 bases unmatched. CDR3 length equals 15 residues. Germline assignment: CDR1 LNHDA and CDR2 SQIVND (reference sequence).